In this sample, the clone carrying this TCR beta chain is medium-sized. The antigen remains unidentified. The record originates from a study of T cell responses to AZD1222 COVID-19 vaccine. Overall study results and limits: Regions left unmutated in variants are reportedly the target of nearly half of spike-specific TCRs.

The assay was immunoSEQ multiplex PCR, and TCRdb's table has in-frame clones only and misses some. The table records approximately 130,000 clones, approximately 86% of them present only once. The germline V gene encodes CDR1 MGHRA and CDR2 YSYEKL. V was trimmed by 0 bases and J by 2 bases, leaving 11 bases between them. This CDR3 is built from 15 residues. Researchers grouped second doses given at about 4 or about 12 weeks into one pool. Sequencing was performed on peripheral blood, taken 28 days after the second AZD1222 dose. The chain combines TRBV4-1 with TRBJ2-7, with D perhaps matching TRBD2 (6 bases). The receptor was derived from an adult who received the AZD1222 COVID-19 vaccine. The CDR3 is CASSQDEGEAYEQYF. In DNA, the CDR3 is TGCGCCAGCAGCCAAGATGAAGGGGAGGCCTACGAGCAGTACTTC.